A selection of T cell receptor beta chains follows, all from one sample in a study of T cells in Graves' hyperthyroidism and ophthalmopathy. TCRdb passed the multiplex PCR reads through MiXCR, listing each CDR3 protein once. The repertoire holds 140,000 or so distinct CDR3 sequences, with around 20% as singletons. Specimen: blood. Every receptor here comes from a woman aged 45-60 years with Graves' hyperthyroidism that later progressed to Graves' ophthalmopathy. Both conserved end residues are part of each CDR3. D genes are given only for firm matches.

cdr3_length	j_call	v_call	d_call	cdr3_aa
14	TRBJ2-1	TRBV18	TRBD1	CASSPRGGNNEQFF
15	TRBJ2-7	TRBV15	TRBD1	CATSRDPGQGHEQYF
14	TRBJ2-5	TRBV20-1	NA	CSARDGSRGQTQYF
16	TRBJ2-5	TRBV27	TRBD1	CASSLRFDRDQETQYF
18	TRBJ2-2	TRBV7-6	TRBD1	CASSLGDRGQSRTGELFF
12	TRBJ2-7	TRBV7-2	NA	CASRLDSYEQYF
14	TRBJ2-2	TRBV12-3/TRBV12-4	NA	CASKTQGLTGELFF
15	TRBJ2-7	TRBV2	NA	CASRPGLLEAYEQYF
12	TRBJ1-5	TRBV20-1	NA	CSASRGNQPQHF
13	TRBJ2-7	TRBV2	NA	CASSRALGEEQYF
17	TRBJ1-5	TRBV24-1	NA	CATSDLDRDYSNQPQHF
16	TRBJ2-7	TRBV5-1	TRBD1	CASSSSRGFMSYEQYF
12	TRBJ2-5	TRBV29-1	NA	CSVTDGQETQYF
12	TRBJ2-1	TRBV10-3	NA	CAISGGSNEQFF
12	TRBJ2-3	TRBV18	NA	CASQIITDTQYF
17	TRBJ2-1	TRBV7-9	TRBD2	CASSLGSGRDTANEQFF
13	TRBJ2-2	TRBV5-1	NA	CASRRQATGELFF